Below, one TCR beta chain is given with its context. This sample is part of a study of early T cells in non-severe SARS-CoV-2 infection. Study in general: The sequenced material was bulk RNA from unsorted whole blood, and its chains were unpaired.

TCRdb called the 5' RACE reads again in MiXCR, with one record for every CDR3 protein. Seen here are 65,000 to 95,000 distinct CDR3 sequences, about 9.6% observed once, and the top ten hold approximately 4.8%. This TCR came from an adult who was a healthcare worker with PCR-confirmed SARS-CoV-2 infection or an uninfected control (not recorded which). The sequencing input was whole blood.

CDR3 amino acids: CASSEYPGGGRSPLHF. The CDR3 region has the DNA TGTGCCAGCAGTGAATACCCCGGGGGCGGACGTTCACCCCTCCACTTT. This rearrangement joins TRBV25-1 to TRBJ1-6; possible D gene TRBD1, 6 bases. Trimming removed 0 bases from V and 9 bases from J, with 15 bases in between. Germline CDR1 and CDR2: MGHDK and SYGVNS. The CDR3 loop spans 16 amino acids.